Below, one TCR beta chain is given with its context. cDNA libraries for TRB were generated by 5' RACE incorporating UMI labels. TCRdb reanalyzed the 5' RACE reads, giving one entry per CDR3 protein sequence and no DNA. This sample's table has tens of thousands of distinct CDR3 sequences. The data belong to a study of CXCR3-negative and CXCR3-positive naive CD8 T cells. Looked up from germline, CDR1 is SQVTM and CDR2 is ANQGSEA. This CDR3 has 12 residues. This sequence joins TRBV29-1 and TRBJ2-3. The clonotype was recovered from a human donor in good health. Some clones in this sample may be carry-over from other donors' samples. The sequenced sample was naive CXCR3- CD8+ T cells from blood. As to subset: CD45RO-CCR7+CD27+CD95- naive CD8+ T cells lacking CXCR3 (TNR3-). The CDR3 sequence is CSVVSGPDTQYF.